The clone carrying this T cell receptor beta chain has a count of ten or more. The source of the sample is a study of T-cell reconstitution after alpha-beta-depleted transplantation in children. V lost 6 bases and J lost 4; bases outside the gene matches: 5. The CDR3 is 15 amino acids. The library targeted TCRbeta and was prepared with unique molecular identifiers. MiXCR was run by TCRdb on the PCR reads, yielding one entry per CDR3 protein. The repertoire holds fewer than 130,000 distinct CDR3 sequences, approximately 10% seen once, with over 8% in the top ten. The chain recombines TRBV12-3 or TRBV12-4 with TRBJ1-6; 8 nucleotides agree with TRBD1. The sequence was obtained from a human donor who donated a stem cell graft to a child with acute lymphoblastic leukemia. This specimen consisted of PBMCs from the stem cell graft donor, obtained from the stem cell graft. CDR3: CASSSGQGYNSPLHF. Written as DNA, the CDR3 is TGTGCCAGCAGCTCAGGACAGGGATATAATTCACCCCTCCACTTT.